Presented here are 25 T cell receptor beta chains from one specimen sequenced in a study of blood T cell repertoires in COVID-19. The assay was immunoSEQ multiplex PCR, and TCRdb's table has in-frame clones only and misses some. The table records 220,000 or so clones, roughly 80% of them present only once. Sequences were obtained from peripheral blood. The receptors stem from a woman between 55 and 75 years old with acute or convalescent COVID-19.

The rearrangement joins TRBV29-1 to TRBJ1-2; no clear D gene. Germline V lookup: CDR1 SQVTM, CDR2 ANQGSEA. This CDR3 region has 12 residues. Trimming shortened V by 6 bases and J by 2 bases, and 10 bases separated the two germline ends. The chain's CDR3 is CSVGDQNYGYTF. In DNA form, the CDR3 reads TGCAGCGTAGGAGACCAGAACTATGGCTACACCTTC.

The chain carries TRBV5-1 and TRBJ2-7; D possibly corresponds to TRBD2 (6 bases). Trimming cost V 7 bases and J 3 bases, with 14 bases left between them. This CDR3 contains 13 residues. Germline CDR1 is SGHRS and CDR2 is YFSETQ. The chain's CDR3 is CASSGEADYEQYF. In nucleotides, the CDR3 is TGCGCCAGCTCTGGGGAGGCTGACTACGAGCAGTACTTC. The whole variable domain, remainder taken from reference TRBV5-1 and TRBJ2-7, is KAGVTQTPRYLIKTRGQQVTLSCSPISGHRSVSWYQQTPGQGLQFLFEYFSETQRNKGNFPGRFSGRQFSNSRSEMNVSTLELGDSALYLCASSGEADYEQYFGPGTRLTVT.

Only one count was recorded for this clone. The chain's CDR3 is CASSLAEWGANTGELFF. As DNA, the CDR3 is TGCGCCAGCAGCTTGGCCGAGTGGGGGGCGAACACCGGGGAGCTGTTTTTT. The rearrangement joins TRBV5-1 to TRBJ2-2, with a possible D match to TRBD2 (6 bases). CDR3 length: 17 amino acids. CDR1 SGHRS and CDR2 YFSETQ come from the germline V gene. Trimming left V 0 bases short and J 0 bases short, with 12 bases between.

The chain uses TRBV6-5 and TRBJ1-1; no clear D gene. V was trimmed by 6 bases and J by 3 bases, leaving 14 bases between them. The germline V gene encodes CDR1 MNHEY and CDR2 SVGAGI. This CDR3 is 14 amino acids long. For the CDR3, the DNA is TGTGCCAGCAGCGGAGTAGCCCCTCACACTGAAGCTTTCTTT. Its protein product is CASSGVAPHTEAFF.

Notes on this clone: The same CDR3 can be traced to other DNA sequences in this sample. CDR3 bases: TGTGCCAGCATTGTACGGGGGGGGGTCGGGGAGCTGTTTTTT. This sequence encodes CASIVRGGVGELFF. This chain uses TRBV28 with TRBJ2-2; 8 bases fit TRBD2. The trim removed 7 bases at V and 7 bases at J, leaving 8 bases unmatched. Germline lookup yields CDR1 MDHEN and CDR2 SYDVKM. The CDR3 is 14 amino acids.

This clone was detected only once. The V call is TRBV7-2, the J call TRBJ2-5; 9 bases are a match to TRBD2. J was trimmed by 9 bases and V by 7 bases; bases with no gene match: 9. The CDR3 has 13 amino acids. Per the germline V gene, CDR1 is SGHTA and CDR2 is FQGNSA. The CDR3 DNA reads as TGTGCCAGCACGGAGGCGGGGGGGCGGGCCCAGTACTTC. It yields the protein CASTEAGGRAQYF.

This sequence joins TRBV5-4 and TRBJ1-6; no clear D gene. Germline V gene data show CDR1 as SGHNT and CDR2 as YYREEE (reference sequence). The CDR3 length is 14 residues. Trimming left V 0 bases short and J 7 bases short, with 8 bases between. CDR3 sequence reads: CASSLDRYNSPLHF. For the CDR3, the DNA is TGTGCCAGCAGCTTGGACCGGTACAATTCACCCCTCCACTTT.

The chain is built from TRBV7-9 and TRBJ1-2; D remains ambiguous. Looked up from germline, CDR1 is SEHNR and CDR2 is FQNEAQ (reference sequence). The CDR3 has 12 residues. V was trimmed by 1 base and J by 6 bases, leaving 6 bases between them. In nucleotides, the CDR3 is TGTGCCAGCAGCTTAGGTGTCGATGGCTACACCTTC. Translating it yields CASSLGVDGYTF.

This chain uses TRBV2 with TRBJ1-3; a weak D match, TRBD1 (5 bases). The CDR3 sequence is 15 residues long. Deletions cut 2 bases from V and 4 bases from J, with 12 bases between. Germline assignment: CDR1 SNHLY and CDR2 FYNNEI. In nucleotides, the CDR3 is TGTGCCAGCAGTGAAATAGGGGCCCCGGGAAACACCATATATTTT. Translated, it gives CASSEIGAPGNTIYF.

This chain connects TRBV2 to TRBJ1-1, with D uncertain. The ends were cut back, 3 bases at V and 0 bases at J, with 8 bases in the middle. The V gene's germline CDR1 is SNHLY and CDR2 FYNNEI. This CDR3 has 14 residues. CDR3 in DNA: TGTGCCAGCAGTGACCCGGGGATGAACACTGAAGCTTTCTTT. Residues: CASSDPGMNTEAFF.

In this sample, this clone turned up once. The same CDR3 is also encoded by other DNA sequences in this sample. CDR3 amino acids: CASSRSGGAGETQYF. CDR3 DNA: TGTGCCAGCAGCCGGAGCGGGGGGGCAGGGGAGACCCAGTACTTC. The J gene is TRBJ2-5, the V gene TRBV7-2; 10 nucleotides align to TRBD2. After removal of 5 bases from V and 5 bases from J, the junction contained 8 bases not matched to a gene. The CDR3 is 15 residues long. CDR1 and CDR2 (germline): SGHTA, FQGNSA.

The CDR3 nucleotides are TGCGCCAGCAGCTTGGGACATCAAAGCTACGAGCAGTACTTC. Translation: CASSLGHQSYEQYF. The rearrangement uses TRBV5-1 and TRBJ2-7, with no clear D. This CDR3 has 14 amino acids. Germline lookup yields CDR1 SGHRS and CDR2 YFSETQ. V gave up 0 bases and J gave up 3 bases, with 10 bases separating them.

This clone was seen a single time. The rearrangement joins TRBV19 to TRBJ2-1; the match to TRBD2 covers 9 bases. V shed 3 bases, J shed 15 bases, and the junction held 18 bases outside the gene matches. The CDR3 totals 16 residues. Germline V gives CDR1 LNHDA, CDR2 SQIVND (reference sequence). As DNA, the CDR3 is TGTGCCAGTAGTATGTTTATGGCTAGCGGGGAGCAAAGGGCGTTCTTC. This translates into CASSMFMASGEQRAFF. Together with reference TRBV19 and TRBJ2-1, the CDR3 gives the full variable domain: DGGITQSPKYLFRKEGQNVTLSCEQNLNHDAMYWYRQDPGQGLRLIYYSQIVNDFQKGDIAEGYSVSREKKESFPLTVTSAQKNPTAFYLCASSMFMASGEQRAFFGPGTRLTVL.

V usage is TRBV11-3 and J usage is TRBJ2-3; 10 bases align to TRBD2. The CDR3 sequence is 16 residues long. After removal of 4 bases from V and 0 bases from J, the junction contained 4 bases not matched to a gene. Germline V gene lookup returns CDR1 SGHNT and CDR2 YENEEA. CDR3 in DNA: TGTGCCAGCAGCTCCACTAGCGGGGAGAGCACAGATACGCAGTATTTT. Translation: CASSSTSGESTDTQYF.

This sequence joins TRBV3-1 (or the pseudogene TRBV3-2) and TRBJ1-2; tentative D call: TRBD1 (6 bases). V was clipped by 0 bases and J by 5 bases, with 19 bases between them. The CDR3 length is 17 residues. The germline CDR1 and CDR2 sequences are LGHDT and YNNKEL (reference sequence). This chain's CDR3 is CASSQEFNQGHKYGYTF. The CDR3 nucleotides read TGTGCCAGCAGCCAAGAGTTTAATCAGGGACATAAGTATGGCTACACCTTC.

The CDR3 loop reads CSASAEGLAGGRGQFF. CDR3 nucleotides: TGCAGTGCTAGTGCCGAGGGACTAGCGGGGGGAAGGGGGCAGTTCTTC. The chain has TRBV20-1 and TRBJ2-1; 15 bases line up with TRBD2. In germline, CDR1 is DFQATT, CDR2 SNEGSKA (reference sequence). Trimming took 3 bases from V and 12 from J; bases not matched to a gene: 12. This CDR3 has 16 amino acids.

The chain has TRBV6-5 and TRBJ2-2; 11 bases fit TRBD2. CDR3 length: 15 residues. The germline V gene encodes CDR1 MNHEY and CDR2 SVGAGI. V lost 4 bases to trimming and J lost 6 bases; unmatched junction nucleotides: 4. CDR3 amino acids: CASSLTSGGSGELFF. CDR3 bases: TGTGCCAGCAGTTTAACTAGCGGGGGTTCCGGGGAGCTGTTTTTT.

The chain links TRBV19 to TRBJ2-3, with D uncertain. Trimming removed 11 bases at V and 4 bases at J, with 13 bases between. From germline, CDR1 is LNHDA and CDR2 SQIVND (reference sequence). The CDR3 has 12 amino acids. Here the CDR3 reads CASSVRADTQYF. CDR3 nucleotide sequence: TGTGCCTCTTCTGTCCGGGCAGATACGCAGTATTTT.

The rearrangement links TRBV6-1 to TRBJ1-5, with 7 bases matching TRBD1. Germline V CDR1 and CDR2: MNHNS, SASEGT. The CDR3 has 12 residues. The V and J ends lost 2 bases and 15 bases, in that order; junction bases with no gene match: 7. The CDR3 nucleotides read TGTGCCAGCAGTGAAATGGGGACAGCGGGGCATTTT. Its protein is CASSEMGTAGHF.

This clone was recorded only once. The chain carries TRBV29-1 and TRBJ1-2; D gene ambiguous. Germline assignment: CDR1 SQVTM and CDR2 ANQGSEA. Trimming stripped 2 bases from V and 4 bases from J, with 8 bases between. The CDR3 has 12 residues. The DNA for the CDR3 is TGCAGCGTTGAAACAGAAGCCTATGGCTACACCTTC. Its translation: CSVETEAYGYTF.

J is TRBJ1-1 and V is TRBV7-2; D is perhaps TRBD1 (6 bases). V lost 2 bases, J lost 1 base, and 14 bases lay in between. This CDR3 contains 16 residues. Germline-derived CDR1 and CDR2 are SGHTA and FQGNSA. CDR3 DNA sequence: TGTGCCAGCAGCTTAATGCAGGGACATCCGAACACTGAAGCTTTCTTT. Amino acids: CASSLMQGHPNTEAFF.

The rearrangement joins TRBV29-1 to TRBJ1-1; TRBD1 is a possible D gene (6 bases). CDR3 length: 12 residues. CDR1 SQVTM and CDR2 ANQGSEA come from the germline V gene. The ends were cut back, 8 bases at V and 0 bases at J, with 10 bases in the middle. The CDR3 bases are TGCAGCACAACAGGGATGAACACTGAAGCTTTCTTT. Translated, it gives CSTTGMNTEAFF.

CDR3 amino acids: CASSQGGGSAMQYF. The CDR3 bases are TGTGCCAGCAGCCAGGGCGGGGGTTCTGCCATGCAGTACTTC. The V gene is TRBV3-1 (or the pseudogene TRBV3-2), the J gene TRBJ2-7; 7 bases map to TRBD2. J lost 9 bases, V lost 3 bases, and 11 bases had no gene match. The CDR3 is 14 residues long. CDR1 and CDR2 (germline): LGHDT, YNNKEL (reference sequence).

The chain couples TRBV30 to TRBJ2-7; 8 nucleotides agree with TRBD1. The J segment lost 2 bases and the V segment lost 6 bases, leaving 6 bases of the junction unmatched. The CDR3 consists of 13 residues. Germline CDR1 GTSNPN, CDR2 SVGIG (reference sequence). The CDR3 DNA reads TGTGCCTGTACCGGGACAGGCGCCTACGAGCAGTACTTC. As protein: CACTGTGAYEQYF.

CDR3 amino acids: CASSTEAGGGYGYTF. CDR3 sequence (DNA): TGTGCCAGTAGTACCGAAGCGGGGGGTGGCTATGGCTACACCTTC. The V and J genes are TRBV19 and TRBJ1-2; TRBD1 is a possible D gene (5 bases). Germline CDR1 LNHDA, CDR2 SQIVND (reference sequence). The V end lost 4 bases, the J end lost 4 bases, and 16 bases lay between the germline ends. The length of the CDR3 is 15 residues.